The clone carrying this TCR beta chain occurred a few times. Its cognate antigen is unknown. The sample is drawn from a study of blood T cells in healthy people across ages. The study's findings and limits: In these data, TCR beta diversity tracked strongly with naive T cell percentage.

Combining a sample-barcoded 5' primer with a J-beta primer mix, a second PCR ran for about 6 to 11 cycles. TCRdb redid the calling of the 5' RACE reads with MiXCR, one entry per CDR3 protein. The repertoire holds some 920,000 distinct CDR3 sequences, with about 51% as singletons. Trimming stripped 3 bases from V and 2 bases from J, with 9 bases between. The length of the CDR3 is 13 residues. Germline V gene data show CDR1 as SQVTM and CDR2 as ANQGSEA. The TCR sequence derives from a woman in her fifties or sixties in good health. The V call is TRBV29-1, the J call TRBJ2-3; D may be TRBD2 (6 bases). The specimen sequenced was blood. The CDR3 loop reads CSVDRDSTDTQYF. In DNA, the CDR3 is TGCAGCGTTGACAGGGACTCCACAGATACGCAGTATTTT.